One T cell receptor (beta chain) is described in this entry. This receptor's antigen is unknown. No base qualities exist here, and no much larger clone lies one base off it. Via the germline V gene (reference sequence), CDR1 is LNHDA and CDR2 SQIVND. The V end gives up 6 bases and the J end 6 bases, leaving 11 bases in the junction not matched to a gene. The cysteine opens and the phenylalanine closes a CDR3 of 15 amino acids. The CDR3 DNA has 45 bases and is translated from base 1. These data are taken from a study of T cell responses to AZD1222 COVID-19 vaccine (dated by TCRdb to the early 2020s). With regard to the full study: AZD1222 recipients with second doses at about 4 weeks or about 12 weeks were pooled, because spike-specific TCR depth and breadth did not differ between schedules. TCR sequencing covered roughly 230 trial participants: 200 to 220 given two doses of AZD1222 and approximately 25 given two doses of MenACWY control vaccine. Enrollment into the trials was organized by age into subgroups of 18-55, 56-69 and 70-plus years, and those subgroups contained roughly 150, 30 and 60 TCR-sequenced participants, respectively.

The sample's time point label, in plain terms: baseline before first vaccination. Vaccinee samples came from UK trials COV001 and COV002, including a single-blind randomized controlled phase 2/3 trial of AZD1222 (ChAdOx1 nCoV-19) in healthy adults. Trial participant PBMC samples were collected at day 0 and day 28 after the second dose for TCRbeta chain sequencing. The CDR3 regions of human TCRbeta chains were analyzed by immunosequencing. As for how the authors treated the data: Repertoire TCRs were matched against a reference library of SARS-CoV-2-specific TCRs generated with the MIRA antigen-specificity platform. Breadth was defined as the fraction of unique TCRs that were SARS-CoV-2-associated, and depth was defined as the fraction of total T cells that were SARS-CoV-2-associated. Each spike-specific TCR was assigned to its reactive spike region and to a CD4 or CD8 class using the MIRA data. Log10-transformed breadth and depth values were compared by one-way ANOVA with Sidak's multiple comparisons tests. In its TCRdb copy, this immuneACCESS table keeps in-frame sequences only and misses some clones. Where compared with another copy, unresolved V genes explain less than half of these, and the others have no known cause. D and trimming come from the DNA, and the V and J calls and clone size come from that table. This sample is represented by 95,000 to 100,000 clones; roughly 84% of them were singletons. The ten largest clonotypes hold about 17% of the sample.

Beyond this particular receptor, the publication reports: Participants were mostly white British and included more females than males, and it was suggested by the authors that clonal diversity may have been underestimated. CD4 TCRs associated with the vaccine covered the entire spike protein, and the dominant responses were in regions 160-218 and 743-854. Reportedly, close to half of the unique spike-specific TCRs recognized epitopes lying outside the regions that are mutated in the B.1.351 and B.1.1.7 variants. Because no day 14 peak-response samples were available, the repertoires could be characterized only after the peak T cell response. Conclusions about previously exposed vaccinees were limited because only 6 or 7 AZD1222 recipients were SARS-CoV-2 seropositive at baseline. The 56-69-year group was small, and its depth increase did not reach significance, likely because of low power. Spike-specific TCR breadth and depth rose significantly after two AZD1222 doses compared with day 0 and with MenACWY recipients.

This clonotype was obtained from an adult in good health. The V and J genes are TRBV19 and TRBJ1-5; TRBD1 aligns with 7 central bases. Source: peripheral blood, taken on day 0 of AZD1222 vaccination. Here is the DNA: TGTGCCAGTAGCATCTACTCAGGGGGAATTCAGCCCCAGCATTTT. This sequence encodes CASSIYSGGIQPQHF. Reference TRBV19 and TRBJ1-5 genes cover what lies past the CDR3, so the full variable domain is DGGITQSPKYLFRKEGQNVTLSCEQNLNHDAMYWYRQDPGQGLRLIYYSQIVNDFQKGDIAEGYSVSREKKESFPLTVTSAQKNPTAFYLCASSIYSGGIQPQHFGDGTRLSIL.